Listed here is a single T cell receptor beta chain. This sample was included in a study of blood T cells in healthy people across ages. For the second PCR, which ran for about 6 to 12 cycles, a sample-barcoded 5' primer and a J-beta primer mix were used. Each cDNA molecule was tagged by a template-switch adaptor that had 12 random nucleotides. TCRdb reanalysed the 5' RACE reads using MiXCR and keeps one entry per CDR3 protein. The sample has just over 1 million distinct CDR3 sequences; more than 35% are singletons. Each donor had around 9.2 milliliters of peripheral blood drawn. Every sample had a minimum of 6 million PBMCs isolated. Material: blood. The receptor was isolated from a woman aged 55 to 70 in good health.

This CDR3 reads CAISESQQGYNSPLHF. DNA for the CDR3: TGTGCCATCAGTGAGTCCCAACAGGGCTATAATTCACCCCTCCACTTT. V and J are TRBV10-3 and TRBJ1-6; TRBD1 is a possible D gene (6 bases). Germline lookup yields CDR1 ENHRY and CDR2 SYGVKD. Trimming removed 0 bases from V and 3 bases from J, with 9 bases in between. This CDR3 is 16 amino acids long.